The sequence of this TCR beta chain was determined in a study of cytomegalovirus exposure and HLA in healthy donors. Whole-study findings and limits: A later analysis found TCR association rates differed by HLA locus, highest for DRB1 and lowest for HLA-C. Reportedly, TCR beta sequences accurately predicted HLA-A and HLA-B alleles in most subjects.

This CDR3 is 13 amino acids long. Germline CDR1 and CDR2: SGHTA and FQGNSA. V dropped 5 bases and J dropped 7 bases, with 12 bases sitting between them. Primers for the PCR totalled 60 Vbeta and 13 Jbeta. Original data processing: Later reanalysis found 70 million to 95 million unique TCR beta chains, around 10 million of them shared. Sequenced by immunoSEQ multiplex PCR; TCRdb stores in-frame clones only, minus some. Clone size and the V and J calls come from that table; the DNA yielded D and trimming. The table includes about 120,000 clones, less than 80% detected once. With regard to this clone: What it binds is unknown.

The chain employs TRBV7-2 and TRBJ1-5; D perhaps matches TRBD1 (5 bases). The TCR sequence derives from a woman in her forties or fifties in good health and CMV-seronegative. Specimen: PBMCs. The CDR3 DNA reads TGTGCCAGCAGCATTACAGGAATGCAGCCCCAGCATTTT. The encoded protein is CASSITGMQPQHF. Complete variable domain (other parts from reference TRBV7-2 and TRBJ1-5): GAGVSQSPSNKVTEKGKDVELRCDPISGHTALYWYRQSLGQGLEFLIYFQGNSAPDKSGLPSDRFSAERTGGSVSTLTIQRTQQEDSAVYLCASSITGMQPQHFGDGTRLSIL.